Listed below are T cell receptor beta chains from one sample, sequenced in a study of read filtering for tumor transcriptome and immune sequencing. Each CDR3 protein is one row after TCRdb ran MiXCR on the reads. In the table there are 55,000 to 60,000 distinct CDR3 sequences, approximately 13% of which are singletons. The sequenced sample was a population of CD138-negative cells sorted from bone marrow. The receptors come from a donor aged 40 or over with multiple myeloma. Both conserved end residues are part of each CDR3. The D gene is left open where the match is weak. Expanded clones get a size class; other rows say once, few or many, or leave the size out.

abundance,v_gene,j_gene,d_gene,CDR3nt,CDR3aa
few,TRBV2,TRBJ1-3,TRBD1,TGTGCCAGCAGTGCCCAGACAGGGGAAGGAAACACCATATATTTT,CASSAQTGEGNTIYF
many,TRBV6-6,TRBJ2-3,TRBD2,TGTGCCAGTAGGACTAGCGGCTCCACAGATACGCAGTATTTT,CASRTSGSTDTQYF
many,TRBV9,TRBJ1-1,TRBD1,TGTGCCAGCAGCGTGTCGGGACAGGGGACCACTGAAGCTTTCTTT,CASSVSGQGTTEAFF
many,TRBV12-3/TRBV12-4,TRBJ1-1,NA,TGTGCCACCTCGAGGGGAGGGGTTAACACTGAAGCTTTCTTT,CATSRGGVNTEAFF
few,TRBV5-1,TRBJ1-5,NA,TGCGCCAGCAGCCGAGAGGGGTCCAGCAATCAGCCCCAGCATTTT,CASSREGSSNQPQHF
many,TRBV7-9,TRBJ1-1,TRBD1,TGTGCCAGCAGCCTGGGGACAGGGGGAATGAGAACTGAAGCTTTCTTT,CASSLGTGGMRTEAFF
medium-sized,TRBV7-6,TRBJ2-1,TRBD2,TGTGCCAGCAGCTTTTTCGGCGGGGGGCCCTACAATGAGCAGTTCTTC,CASSFFGGGPYNEQFF
many,TRBV2,TRBJ2-2,NA,TGTGCCAGCAGTGAATTAGGGACCAGGAACACCGGGGAGCTGTTTTTT,CASSELGTRNTGELFF
medium-sized,TRBV7-3,TRBJ2-1,TRBD1,TGTGCCAGCAGCTCCTCCGGGACAGGGAGCGGGTACAATGAGCAGTTCTTC,CASSSSGTGSGYNEQFF
once,TRBV7-3,TRBJ2-1,NA,TGTGCCAGCAGCTTAACGTCCGGGGGGCTAGTCAATGAGCAGCTCTTC,CASSLTSGGLVNEQLF
NA,TRBV11-2,TRBJ2-7,NA,TGTGCCAGCAGCTCCCTGAAATACTCCTACGAGCAGTACTTC,CASSSLKYSYEQYF
few,TRBV5-1,TRBJ1-5,NA,TGCGCCAGCACCCCTGGTTCGGGGGCAAGGAGCAATCAGCCCCAGCATTTT,CASTPGSGARSNQPQHF
many,TRBV7-8,TRBJ1-1,NA,TGTGCCAGCAGCACCGACAGGAACACTGAAGCTTTCTTT,CASSTDRNTEAFF
many,TRBV29-1,TRBJ2-1,TRBD1,TGCAGCCCAATGACAGGGGGTTCGGGTGAGCAGTTCTTC,CSPMTGGSGEQFF
many,TRBV5-1,TRBJ2-1,NA,TGCGCCAGCAGCCCCGGGACCGCAGGCAATGAGCAGTTCTTC,CASSPGTAGNEQFF
few,TRBV12-3/TRBV12-4,TRBJ1-3,NA,TGTGCCAGCAGTTACCGGGTAGACGGAAACACCATATATTTT,CASSYRVDGNTIYF